This T cell receptor (beta chain) is drawn from a study of blood T cell repertoires in COVID-19. Germline values: CDR1 MNHEY, CDR2 SMNVEV (reference sequence). Trimming removed 2 bases from V and 8 bases from J, with 15 bases in between. This CDR3 spans 14 amino acids. The protocol was immunoSEQ multiplex PCR, while the TCRdb copy is restricted to in-frame clones and leaves out a portion. This repertoire shows fewer than 200,000 clones, 82% found once; its top ten account for less than 20%. The study recruited people aged about 18 to 95 years across 20 to 30 US areas. Cohort placement rested on clinical history that participants reported themselves. Recovery among Cohort 3 donors was established by two negative PCRs, clearance, or symptom resolution.

Specimen: PBMCs or T cells enriched from blood (not recorded which). The V call is TRBV27, the J call TRBJ1-2; D may be TRBD1 (5 bases). The sequence was obtained from a man aged 60 to 75 who had recovered from COVID-19. The chain's CDR3 is CASSLLLRGQGYTF. For the CDR3, the DNA is TGTGCCAGCAGTTTACTTTTAAGGGGCCAAGGCTACACCTTC.